The 30 T cell receptor beta chains below come from one sample, sequenced in a study of blood T cell repertoires in COVID-19. This table comes from immunoSEQ multiplex PCR, and its TCRdb copy is limited to in-frame clones, with some not included. The sample contains under 250,000 clones, roughly 88% of which appear only once. Sequencing was performed on peripheral blood. The receptors here all came from a man of 80 years or more with acute or convalescent COVID-19.

This clone has just one count. The gene calls are TRBV11-2 and TRBJ2-1, with 8 nucleotides matching TRBD1. CDR1 is SGHAT, CDR2 FQNNGV, per germline. CDR3 length: 15 amino acids. Germline trimming cut 4 bases from V and 5 bases from J; bases unmatched to any gene: 7. CDR3 loop: CASSSPGQGNNEQFF. As DNA, the CDR3 is TGTGCCAGCAGCTCCCCAGGACAGGGAAACAATGAGCAGTTCTTC.

V is TRBV27 and J is TRBJ2-1; TRBD2 matches 9 bases. The CDR3 loop spans 16 amino acids. Trimming removed 4 bases from V and 6 bases from J; junction bases left unmatched: 10. The V gene's germline CDR1 is MNHEY and CDR2 SMNVEV (reference sequence). This CDR3 reads CASSSYLAGRSNEQFF. CDR3 DNA: TGTGCCAGCAGTTCGTATCTAGCGGGACGCTCCAATGAGCAGTTCTTC.

This clone occurred a few times. This sequence joins TRBV6-2 or TRBV6-3 and TRBJ2-7; D possibly corresponds to TRBD1 (6 bases). Germline V lookup: CDR1 MNHEY, CDR2 SVGEGT. Between the trimmed V and J ends, which lost 5 bases and 5 bases, there was a span of 10 bases. The CDR3 consists of 12 residues. The DNA of the CDR3 is TGTGCCAGCAGTACAGGGTACGACGAGCAGTACTTC. This gives the protein CASSTGYDEQYF.

This clone was picked up a small number of times. The chain joins TRBV5-8 to TRBJ1-6; 7 bases match TRBD1. The germline V gene has CDR1 SGHTS and CDR2 YDEGEE. The CDR3 consists of 15 residues. The V and J ends lost 0 bases and 7 bases, in that order; junction bases with no gene match: 4. The CDR3 region is CASSLGQGTNSPLHF. CDR3 nucleotides: TGTGCCAGCAGCTTGGGACAGGGAACCAATTCACCCCTCCACTTT. Complete variable domain (other parts from reference TRBV5-8 and TRBJ1-6): EAGVTQSPTHLIKTRGQQATLRCSPISGHTSVYWYQQALGLGLQFLLWYDEGEERNRGNFPPRFSGRQFPNYSSELNVNALELEDSALYLCASSLGQGTNSPLHFGNGTRLTVT.

The genes are TRBV7-9 and TRBJ1-3; maybe TRBD1 (6 bases). Trimming pared 1 base from V and 3 bases from J, leaving 7 bases between. This CDR3 region has 14 residues. Germline CDR1 and CDR2: SEHNR and FQNEAQ (reference sequence). The CDR3 nucleotides read TGTGCCAGCAGCTTAGACAGGGTTGGAAACACCATATATTTT. As protein: CASSLDRVGNTIYF.

The rearrangement links TRBV28 to TRBJ2-6; D gene ambiguous. From germline, CDR1 is MDHEN and CDR2 SYDVKM. Trimming removed 7 bases at V and 0 bases at J, with 4 bases between. The CDR3 consists of 13 residues. In DNA, the CDR3 is TGTGCCAGCACCAACTCTGGGGCCAACGTCCTGACTTTC. This encodes CASTNSGANVLTF.

The gene calls are TRBV7-6 and TRBJ2-1; 8 bases agree with TRBD2. CDR1 and CDR2 (germline): SGHVS, FNYEAQ. The CDR3 spans 20 residues. The junction had 20 bases not matched to a gene; V was cut back by 6 bases and J by 1 base. Here the CDR3 DNA reads TGTGCCAGCAGTTTAAGGGCTGCAGCGGGAGCCGGTGGGTCCTACAATGAGCAGTTCTTC. Encoded protein: CASSLRAAAGAGGSYNEQFF.

With respect to this clone: A junction end diverges from the germline sequence, so it may reflect a read error. The CDR3 loop reads CASSPNRGQAGELFF. For the CDR3, the DNA is TGTGCTAGCAGCCCCAACAGGGGGCAGGCCGGGGAGCTGTTTTTT. V gene TRBV7-7 combines with J gene TRBJ2-2; 9 nucleotides align to TRBD1. The CDR3 spans 15 residues. Germline loops: CDR1 SSHAT, CDR2 FNYEAQ (reference sequence).

The chain uses TRBV19 and TRBJ2-7; TRBD1 might be the D (5 bases). Germline-derived CDR1 and CDR2 are LNHDA and SQIVND (reference sequence). V was pared by 3 bases and J by 2 bases, with 14 bases between. The length of the CDR3 is 15 residues. The CDR3 DNA is TGTGCCAGTAGTATGGGGCGACAACTGACCTACGAGCAGTACTTC. It codes for CASSMGRQLTYEQYF.

This sequence joins TRBV5-4 and TRBJ2-5; TRBD2 aligns across 7 bases. The CDR3 is 14 residues long. V dropped 3 bases and J dropped 3; count of bases not matched to a gene: 5. CDR1 is SGHNT, CDR2 YYREEE, per germline (reference sequence). The CDR3 DNA reads TGTGCCAGCAGCTCTCCTGGGGGGGAAGAGACCCAGTACTTC. This sequence encodes CASSSPGGEETQYF.

CDR3 sequence reads: CASSSQGVHNSPLHF. Written as DNA, the CDR3 is TGTGCCAGCAGCTCCCAGGGGGTCCATAATTCACCCCTCCACTTT. This sequence joins TRBV7-9 and TRBJ1-6; 7 nucleotides agree with TRBD1. V gave up 4 bases and J gave up 5 bases; unmatched junction bases: 5. The CDR3 runs 15 residues. Per the germline V gene, CDR1 is SEHNR and CDR2 is FQNEAQ (reference sequence).

CDR3 DNA sequence: TGTGCCAGTAGTTCTCCCCGGGACAGTGCTACTTACGAGCAGTACTTC. It codes for CASSSPRDSATYEQYF. This chain joins TRBV19 and TRBJ2-7, with TRBD1 matching over 7 bases. The CDR3 length is 16 residues. CDR1 LNHDA and CDR2 SQIVND come from the germline V gene (reference sequence). V shed 5 bases, J shed 4 bases, and the junction held 14 bases outside the gene matches.

This clone was recorded only once. The rearrangement joins TRBV9 to TRBJ2-3; D call uncertain. The germline gives CDR1 SGDLS, CDR2 YYNGEE. Trimming removed 0 bases at V and 2 bases at J, with 7 bases between. The CDR3 extends over 14 amino acids. The CDR3 coding sequence is TGTGCCAGCAGCGTAGGGCTTAACACAGATACGCAGTATTTT. Protein sequence: CASSVGLNTDTQYF. Drawing the rest from reference TRBV9 and TRBJ2-3, the complete variable domain is DSGVTQTPKHLITATGQRVTLRCSPRSGDLSVYWYQQSLDQGLQFLIQYYNGEERAKGNILERFSAQQFPDLHSELNLSSLELGDSALYFCASSVGLNTDTQYFGPGTRLTVL.

J is TRBJ2-7 and V is TRBV11-2; D is unclear. Per germline, CDR1 SGHAT and CDR2 FQNNGV. Trimming took off 4 bases at V and 3 bases at J, with 16 bases between the two ends. This CDR3 contains 15 residues. Here the CDR3 reads CASSSTETLRYEQYF. DNA of the CDR3: TGTGCCAGCAGCTCCACCGAGACACTGCGCTACGAGCAGTACTTC.

J is TRBJ2-7 and V is TRBV24-1; 9 bases match TRBD1. Unmatched junction bases numbered 10, after V lost 1 base and J lost 4 bases. From germline, CDR1 is KGHDR and CDR2 SFDVKD. The CDR3 runs to 17 residues. The CDR3 DNA follows: TGTGCCACCAGTGATTTTGAAGCCGGGACAGGGCATTACGAGCAGTACTTC. Translating it yields CATSDFEAGTGHYEQYF.

The chain recombines TRBV3-1 (or the pseudogene TRBV3-2) with TRBJ2-7, with 10 bases matching TRBD2. V was pared by 1 base and J by 2 bases, with 11 bases of the junction left unmatched. Germline CDR1 and CDR2: LGHDT and YNNKEL (reference sequence). The CDR3 extends over 18 amino acids. CDR3 protein: CASSQVSGPSGRAYEQYF. DNA for the CDR3: TGTGCCAGCAGCCAAGTCTCTGGACCGAGCGGGAGGGCCTACGAGCAGTACTTC.

The chain carries TRBV5-1 and TRBJ1-1, with 9 bases aligning to TRBD1. CDR1 SGHRS and CDR2 YFSETQ come from the germline V gene. The CDR3 extends over 14 amino acids. V lost 4 bases and J lost 4; bases outside the gene matches: 5. The CDR3 protein is CASSAQGARTEAFF. The CDR3 DNA reads TGCGCCAGCAGCGCACAGGGGGCGCGCACTGAAGCTTTCTTT. The variable domain in full, completed from reference TRBV5-1 and TRBJ1-1, reads KAGVTQTPRYLIKTRGQQVTLSCSPISGHRSVSWYQQTPGQGLQFLFEYFSETQRNKGNFPGRFSGRQFSNSRSEMNVSTLELGDSALYLCASSAQGARTEAFFGQGTRLTVV.

V is TRBV18 and J is TRBJ2-3; TRBD1 might be the D (5 bases). Germline V lookup: CDR1 KGHSH, CDR2 LQKENI. V was cut by 4 bases and J by 0 bases, with 8 bases left in between. The CDR3 is 14 amino acids. The CDR3 nucleotides read TGTGCCAGCTCACAGGGGTTTAGCACAGATACGCAGTATTTT. Translating gives CASSQGFSTDTQYF. The whole variable domain, filled in from reference TRBV18 and TRBJ2-3, reads NAGVMQNPRHLVRRRGQEARLRCSPMKGHSHVYWYRQLPEEGLKFMVYLQKENIIDESGMPKERFSAEFPKEGPSILRIQQVVRGDSAAYFCASSQGFSTDTQYFGPGTRLTVL.

V gene TRBV5-1 combines with J gene TRBJ2-3; tentative D call: TRBD1 (6 bases). Per germline, CDR1 SGHRS and CDR2 YFSETQ. Trimming left V 4 bases short and J 5 bases short, with 20 bases between. The length of the CDR3 is 16 residues. CDR3 sequence reads: CASSVPQGKVVDTQYF. The CDR3 nucleotides are TGCGCCAGCAGCGTCCCACAGGGAAAGGTGGTAGATACGCAGTATTTT.

Of note for this clone: The same CDR3 also results from other DNA sequences found in this sample. The chain recombines TRBV2 with TRBJ1-3, with D unclear. Trimming pared 0 bases from V and 0 bases from J, leaving 3 bases between. The V gene's germline CDR1 is SNHLY and CDR2 FYNNEI. The CDR3 is 14 amino acids. The CDR3 DNA follows: TGTGCCAGCAGTGAAGCAGCCTCTGGAAACACCATATATTTT. Its protein product is CASSEAASGNTIYF.

This chain links TRBV9 with TRBJ2-3; D is perhaps TRBD2 (5 bases). Germline V CDR1 and CDR2: SGDLS, YYNGEE. Trimming took off 0 bases at V and 2 bases at J, with 10 bases between the two ends. The length of the CDR3 is 15 residues. CDR3 sequence (DNA): TGTGCCAGCAGCGTAGCGGCGGGTAACACAGATACGCAGTATTTT. Its translation: CASSVAAGNTDTQYF.

The V and J genes are TRBV5-6 and TRBJ1-1, with TRBD1 identical over 8 bases. Losses at the gene ends were 4 bases for V and 5 bases for J; bases not matched to a gene: 13. CDR1 and CDR2 from the germline V gene are SGHDT and YYEEEE. The CDR3 is made up of 16 amino acids. The CDR3 coding sequence is TGTGCCAGCAGCGCGATCAGGGGGCAGGCGGGGACTGAAGCTTTCTTT. This translates into CASSAIRGQAGTEAFF. The full variable domain, completed using reference TRBV5-6 and TRBJ1-1, is DAGVTQSPTHLIKTRGQQVTLRCSPKSGHDTVSWYQQALGQGPQFIFQYYEEEERQRGNFPDRFSGHQFPNYSSELNVNALLLGDSALYLCASSAIRGQAGTEAFFGQGTRLTVV.

This clone was seen only a few times. The rearrangement joins TRBV4-1 to TRBJ2-1; 11 positions agree with TRBD2. V shed 3 bases and J 10 bases; nucleotides not matched to a gene: 2. CDR3 length: 13 residues. Per germline, CDR1 MGHRA and CDR2 YSYEKL. CDR3 nucleotide sequence: TGCGCCAGCAGCCACCCTAGCGGGAGGGAGCAGTTCTTC. Translated, it gives CASSHPSGREQFF.

The chain has TRBV10-3 and TRBJ1-3, with no clear D. CDR3 length: 15 amino acids. V lost 1 base and J 2 bases, leaving 9 bases between the germline ends. Per the germline V gene, CDR1 is ENHRY and CDR2 is SYGVKD. The CDR3, as DNA: TGTGCCATCAGTGAGTATGGAGGGACTGGAAACACCATATATTTT. Protein product: CAISEYGGTGNTIYF.

There are a few counts of this clone. J is TRBJ2-7 and V is TRBV6-6; weak D call: TRBD2 (6 bases). Germline CDR1 is MNHNY and CDR2 is SVGAGI (reference sequence). The V end was cut by 0 bases, the J end by 3 bases, with 12 bases between. The CDR3 contains 15 residues. Here the CDR3 reads CASSYSSGEYYEQYF. As DNA, the CDR3 is TGTGCCAGCAGTTACTCCTCGGGGGAATACTACGAGCAGTACTTC.

The rearrangement uses TRBV14 and TRBJ1-2; D gene ambiguous. Trimming pared 0 bases from V and 4 bases from J, leaving 6 bases between. Per the germline V gene, CDR1 is SGHDN and CDR2 is FVKESK. CDR3 length equals 13 residues. This CDR3 is CASSQDWSYGYTF. The CDR3, as DNA: TGTGCCAGCAGCCAAGACTGGAGCTATGGCTACACCTTC.

The chain is built from TRBV5-6 and TRBJ1-2; the D is unclear. V lost 1 base, J lost 3 bases, and 10 bases lay in between. Per germline, CDR1 SGHDT and CDR2 YYEEEE. The CDR3 runs 14 residues. The CDR3 region has the DNA TGTGCCAGCAGCTTGCCCCGGGAGCACTATGGCTACACCTTC. Translating it yields CASSLPREHYGYTF.

This chain joins TRBV5-1 and TRBJ1-1, with D maybe TRBD1 (5 bases). V lost 4 bases and J lost 1, with 11 bases in between. This CDR3 contains 14 residues. In germline, CDR1 is SGHRS, CDR2 YFSETQ. CDR3 DNA: TGCGCCAGCAGCCGGGGCGGGGAGAACACTGAAGCTTTCTTT. Its protein is CASSRGGENTEAFF.

The DNA for the CDR3 is TGTGCCAGCAGTTCCCTTTCCTTCGGTGAAGAGACCCAGTACTTC. Its translation: CASSSLSFGEETQYF. The chain is built from TRBV27 and TRBJ2-5; D not certain. CDR1 is MNHEY and CDR2 is SMNVEV in the germline V gene (reference sequence). The CDR3 is 15 amino acids. V lost 4 bases, J lost 3 bases, and 15 bases lay in between.

V is TRBV18 and J is TRBJ2-7; D is unclear. V was clipped by 4 bases and J by 2 bases, with 6 bases between them. Germline V lookup: CDR1 KGHSH, CDR2 LQKENI. The CDR3 covers 12 residues. The CDR3 coding sequence is TGTGCCAGCTCACTCCCAACCTACGAGCAGTACTTC. Translated: CASSLPTYEQYF.